This is a list of T cell receptor beta chains from one sample in a study of T cell changes during pregnancy in multiple sclerosis. Sequenced by immunoSEQ multiplex PCR; TCRdb stores in-frame clones only, minus some. The data contain under 70,000 clones, roughly 91% of them singletons. Sequencing was performed on peripheral blood, taken in the third trimester of pregnancy. The receptors shown here come from a female donor in good health, enrolled as a control in a pregnancy study. CDR3s include the opening cysteine and the closing phenylalanine or tryptophan. A D gene is named only where the DNA matches it firmly. Expanded clones are given a class, and other clones once, few, many or no size at all.

j_call: TRBJ2-1; v_call: TRBV10-3; d_call: TRBD2; clone_size: .; cdr3_aa: CAISSGLAEKNYNEQFF; cdr3_nt: TGTGCCATCAGTTCGGGACTAGCGGAAAAAAACTACAATGAGCAGTTCTTC
j_call: TRBJ1-4; v_call: TRBV18; d_call: TRBD1; clone_size: .; cdr3_aa: CASSPSAGTGADSEKLFF; cdr3_nt: TGTGCCAGCTCACCGAGCGCCGGGACAGGGGCTGATAGTGAAAAACTGTTTTTT
j_call: TRBJ2-1; v_call: TRBV28; d_call: .; clone_size: .; cdr3_aa: CASSLPPAGKSYNEQFF; cdr3_nt: TGTGCCAGCAGTTTGCCCCCAGCGGGTAAGTCCTACAATGAGCAGTTCTTC
j_call: TRBJ2-7; v_call: TRBV27; d_call: .; clone_size: once; cdr3_aa: CASSPTTGYEQYF; cdr3_nt: TGTGCCAGCAGTCCAACTACAGGGTATGAGCAGTACTTC
j_call: TRBJ2-2; v_call: TRBV7-6; d_call: TRBD1; clone_size: .; cdr3_aa: CASSIGTANTGELFF; cdr3_nt: TGTGCCAGCAGCATCGGGACAGCGAACACCGGGGAGCTGTTTTTT
j_call: TRBJ1-5; v_call: TRBV19; d_call: TRBD1; clone_size: .; cdr3_aa: CATGQGWQPQHF; cdr3_nt: TGTGCCACAGGACAGGGATGGCAGCCCCAGCATTTT
j_call: TRBJ1-3; v_call: TRBV6-1; d_call: .; clone_size: .; cdr3_aa: CASSGGDAGARGNTIYF; cdr3_nt: TGTGCCAGCAGTGGAGGGGATGCGGGGGCGCGCGGAAACACCATATATTTT
j_call: TRBJ2-3; v_call: TRBV7-8; d_call: .; clone_size: .; cdr3_aa: CASSLAGAGADTQYF; cdr3_nt: TGTGCCAGCAGCTTAGCGGGAGCAGGCGCAGATACGCAGTATTTT
j_call: TRBJ2-1; v_call: TRBV5-4; d_call: TRBD1; clone_size: .; cdr3_aa: CASSLGTDHYNEQFF; cdr3_nt: TGTGCCAGCAGCCTGGGGACAGACCATTACAATGAGCAGTTCTTC
j_call: TRBJ2-1; v_call: TRBV6-5; d_call: TRBD2; clone_size: .; cdr3_aa: CASRREGPREQFF; cdr3_nt: TGTGCCAGCAGGAGGGAGGGCCCGCGGGAGCAGTTCTTC
j_call: TRBJ2-7; v_call: TRBV9; d_call: TRBD2; clone_size: .; cdr3_aa: CASSAGLAGHEQYF; cdr3_nt: TGTGCCAGCAGCGCCGGACTAGCGGGACACGAGCAGTACTTC
j_call: TRBJ2-7; v_call: TRBV6-6; d_call: .; clone_size: .; cdr3_aa: CASTTRTDFEQYF; cdr3_nt: TGTGCCAGCACCACGCGGACTGACTTCGAGCAGTACTTC
j_call: TRBJ2-1; v_call: TRBV5-5; d_call: TRBD2; clone_size: few; cdr3_aa: CASSLGVGGSSYNEQFF; cdr3_nt: TGTGCCAGCAGCTTGGGAGTGGGGGGGAGCTCCTACAATGAGCAGTTCTTC
j_call: TRBJ2-2; v_call: TRBV28; d_call: .; clone_size: few; cdr3_aa: CASSLSQTGELFF; cdr3_nt: TGTGCCAGCAGTTTATCCCAAACCGGGGAGCTGTTTTTT
j_call: TRBJ1-4; v_call: TRBV6-5; d_call: .; clone_size: .; cdr3_aa: CASSKQGDKLFF; cdr3_nt: TGTGCCAGCAGTAAACAGGGTGATAAACTGTTTTTT
j_call: TRBJ2-1; v_call: TRBV11-2; d_call: .; clone_size: .; cdr3_aa: CASSLDPGTSEQFF; cdr3_nt: TGTGCCAGCAGCTTAGACCCGGGAACTTCTGAGCAGTTCTTC
j_call: TRBJ2-5; v_call: TRBV4-2; d_call: TRBD2; clone_size: .; cdr3_aa: CASSLSSSGRFETQYF; cdr3_nt: TGTGCCAGCAGCCTGAGTTCTAGCGGGAGGTTTGAGACCCAGTACTTC
j_call: TRBJ1-1; v_call: TRBV2; d_call: .; clone_size: .; cdr3_aa: CASSTRSGTEAFF; cdr3_nt: TGTGCCAGCAGCACCCGGAGTGGGACTGAAGCTTTCTTT
j_call: TRBJ2-7; v_call: TRBV5-1; d_call: .; clone_size: .; cdr3_aa: CASSPNHILGHEQYF; cdr3_nt: TGCGCCAGCAGCCCGAACCACATACTAGGACACGAGCAGTACTTC
j_call: TRBJ1-6; v_call: TRBV6-4; d_call: .; clone_size: .; cdr3_aa: CASSLREYSPLHF; cdr3_nt: TGTGCCAGCTCCTTGAGGGAGTATTCACCCCTCCACTTT
j_call: TRBJ2-7; v_call: TRBV30; d_call: .; clone_size: .; cdr3_aa: CAWGGSPYEQYF; cdr3_nt: TGTGCCTGGGGGGGGTCTCCCTACGAGCAGTACTTC
j_call: TRBJ2-7; v_call: TRBV9; d_call: TRBD2; clone_size: .; cdr3_aa: CASSVAGGLNEQYF; cdr3_nt: TGTGCCAGCAGCGTAGCGGGGGGGCTTAACGAGCAGTACTTC
j_call: TRBJ1-3; v_call: TRBV18; d_call: .; clone_size: .; cdr3_aa: CASSPAPGFSGNTIYF; cdr3_nt: TGTGCCAGCTCACCAGCTCCAGGGTTCTCTGGAAACACCATATATTTT
j_call: TRBJ1-5; v_call: TRBV7-8; d_call: .; clone_size: .; cdr3_aa: CASSLEVRNQPQHF; cdr3_nt: TGTGCCAGCAGCTTAGAGGTCAGGAATCAGCCCCAGCATTTT
j_call: TRBJ1-1; v_call: TRBV2; d_call: .; clone_size: .; cdr3_aa: CASTPGGGVGAFF; cdr3_nt: TGTGCCAGCACCCCGGGGGGAGGGGTTGGTGCTTTCTTT
j_call: TRBJ2-7; v_call: TRBV6-6; d_call: TRBD2; clone_size: once; cdr3_aa: CASRRLAPGPYEQYF; cdr3_nt: TGTGCCAGCAGACGACTAGCCCCGGGCCCCTACGAGCAGTACTTC
j_call: TRBJ1-2; v_call: TRBV7-2; d_call: .; clone_size: .; cdr3_aa: CASSLPTPRGYTF; cdr3_nt: TGTGCCAGCAGCTTACCCACCCCGAGAGGCTACACCTTC
j_call: TRBJ2-3; v_call: TRBV2; d_call: TRBD2; clone_size: .; cdr3_aa: CASSELAGADTQYF; cdr3_nt: TGTGCCAGCAGTGAACTAGCGGGGGCGGATACGCAGTATTTT
j_call: TRBJ2-7; v_call: TRBV27; d_call: .; clone_size: .; cdr3_aa: CASRVRLSYEQYF; cdr3_nt: TGTGCCAGCAGAGTGAGGTTGTCCTACGAGCAGTACTTC
j_call: TRBJ1-3; v_call: TRBV18; d_call: TRBD1; clone_size: .; cdr3_aa: CASSPATGAGNTIYF; cdr3_nt: TGTGCCAGCTCACCTGCCACAGGGGCTGGAAACACCATATATTTT
j_call: TRBJ2-2; v_call: TRBV5-4; d_call: .; clone_size: .; cdr3_aa: CASSLDYGNTGELFF; cdr3_nt: TGTGCCAGCAGCTTGGATTACGGTAACACCGGGGAGCTGTTTTTT
j_call: TRBJ2-5; v_call: TRBV29-1; d_call: .; clone_size: .; cdr3_aa: CSGTVGGPQETQYF; cdr3_nt: TGCAGCGGGACCGTGGGGGGACCCCAAGAGACCCAGTACTTC
j_call: TRBJ1-5; v_call: TRBV6-5; d_call: TRBD1; clone_size: .; cdr3_aa: CASSWDRDSNQPQHF; cdr3_nt: TGTGCCAGCAGTTGGGACAGAGATAGCAATCAGCCCCAGCATTTT
j_call: TRBJ1-3; v_call: TRBV28; d_call: .; clone_size: .; cdr3_aa: CASTSQTRNTIYF; cdr3_nt: TGTGCCAGCACGTCCCAGACAAGAAACACCATATATTTT
j_call: TRBJ1-2; v_call: TRBV6-1; d_call: .; clone_size: .; cdr3_aa: CASRQTIYGYTF; cdr3_nt: TGTGCCAGCAGGCAGACAATCTATGGCTACACCTTC
j_call: TRBJ2-3; v_call: TRBV14; d_call: .; clone_size: .; cdr3_aa: CASSQEIFPLTDTQYF; cdr3_nt: TGTGCCAGCAGCCAAGAAATATTTCCCCTCACAGATACGCAGTATTTT
j_call: TRBJ2-7; v_call: TRBV28; d_call: .; clone_size: once; cdr3_aa: CASRMDSYEQYF; cdr3_nt: TGTGCCAGCAGAATGGACTCGTACGAGCAGTACTTC
j_call: TRBJ2-3; v_call: TRBV2; d_call: TRBD2; clone_size: .; cdr3_aa: CASSEASGGKRAQYF; cdr3_nt: TGTGCCAGCAGTGAGGCTAGCGGGGGTAAACGGGCGCAGTATTTT
j_call: TRBJ2-5; v_call: TRBV5-1; d_call: TRBD2; clone_size: .; cdr3_aa: CASSSLAGGPQETQYF; cdr3_nt: TGCGCCAGCAGCTCCTTAGCGGGAGGGCCCCAAGAGACCCAGTACTTC
j_call: TRBJ2-7; v_call: TRBV7-2; d_call: .; clone_size: once; cdr3_aa: CASSLTGTSHEQYF; cdr3_nt: TGTGCCAGCAGCCTGACCGGGACTTCCCACGAGCAGTACTTC
j_call: TRBJ2-3; v_call: TRBV28; d_call: TRBD1; clone_size: once; cdr3_aa: CASTSGQATDTQYF; cdr3_nt: TGTGCCAGCACCTCGGGACAGGCCACAGATACGCAGTATTTT
j_call: TRBJ1-2; v_call: TRBV11-1; d_call: TRBD1; clone_size: .; cdr3_aa: CASSPGQGGSYGYTF; cdr3_nt: TGTGCCAGCAGCCCGGGACAGGGAGGCAGCTATGGCTACACCTTC
j_call: TRBJ2-7; v_call: TRBV27; d_call: TRBD2; clone_size: .; cdr3_aa: CASSPGMGGRNYEQYF; cdr3_nt: TGTGCCAGCAGCCCAGGGATGGGCGGGAGAAACTACGAGCAGTACTTC
j_call: TRBJ1-2; v_call: TRBV15; d_call: TRBD1; clone_size: .; cdr3_aa: CATSRGTGTFIDGYTF; cdr3_nt: TGTGCCACCAGCAGGGGGACAGGGACTTTTATAGATGGCTACACCTTC